This T cell receptor (beta chain) was documented in a study of blood T cell repertoires in COVID-19. Study summary: Sources were T cells, B-cell-depleted T cells, or PBMCs; the material itself was cDNA or gDNA.

Per germline, CDR1 MGHRA and CDR2 YSYEKL. V gave up 4 bases and J gave up 3 bases, with 3 bases separating them. This CDR3 region has 11 residues. In the authors' workflow: Reference gene primers were amplified, and this amplification served to estimate nucleated cell counts. TCRdb keeps only in-frame clones here, not all; method: immunoSEQ multiplex PCR. The DNA was the basis for D and trimming; V, J and clone size are from that table. The sample lists about 80,000 clones, around 86% occurring once. This clonotype was sampled from a human donor in a cohort sampled during active COVID-19. Sequences were obtained from peripheral blood. This chain connects TRBV4-1 to TRBJ2-5; D is uncertain. The chain's CDR3 is CASSREETQYF. The CDR3 nucleotides are TGCGCCAGCAGCCGAGAAGAGACCCAGTACTTC.